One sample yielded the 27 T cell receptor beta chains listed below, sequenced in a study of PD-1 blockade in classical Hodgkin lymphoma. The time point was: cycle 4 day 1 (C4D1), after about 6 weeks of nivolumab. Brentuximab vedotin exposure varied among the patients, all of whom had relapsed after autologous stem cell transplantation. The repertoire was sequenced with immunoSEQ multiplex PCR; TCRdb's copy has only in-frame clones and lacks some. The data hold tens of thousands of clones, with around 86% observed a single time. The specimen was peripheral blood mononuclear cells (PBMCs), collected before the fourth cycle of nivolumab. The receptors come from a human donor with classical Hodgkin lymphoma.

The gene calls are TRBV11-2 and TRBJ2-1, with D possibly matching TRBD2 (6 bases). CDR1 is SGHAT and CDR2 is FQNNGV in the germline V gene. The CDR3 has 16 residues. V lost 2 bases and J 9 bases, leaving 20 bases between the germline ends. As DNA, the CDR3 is TGTGCCAGCAGCTTAAGGACGTTGAGTATTAGCGGTGAGCAGTTCTTC. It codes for CASSLRTLSISGEQFF.

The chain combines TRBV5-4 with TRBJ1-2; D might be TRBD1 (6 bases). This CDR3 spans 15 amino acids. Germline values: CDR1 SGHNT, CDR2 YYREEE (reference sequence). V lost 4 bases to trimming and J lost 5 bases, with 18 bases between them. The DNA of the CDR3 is TGTGCCAGCAGCCCGCCTGGGGGGCCGGGTTATGGCTACACCTTC. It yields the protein CASSPPGGPGYGYTF.

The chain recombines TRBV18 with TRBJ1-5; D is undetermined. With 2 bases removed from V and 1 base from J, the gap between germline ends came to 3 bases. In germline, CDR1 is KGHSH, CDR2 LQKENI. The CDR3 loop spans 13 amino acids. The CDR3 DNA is TGTGCCAGCTCACCAGACAGCAATCAGCCCCAGCATTTT. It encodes CASSPDSNQPQHF.

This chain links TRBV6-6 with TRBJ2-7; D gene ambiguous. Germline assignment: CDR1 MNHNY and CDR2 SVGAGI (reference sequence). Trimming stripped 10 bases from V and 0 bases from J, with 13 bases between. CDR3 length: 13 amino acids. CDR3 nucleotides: TGTGCCACCCTTTTCGACCTCTCCTACGAGCAGTACTTC. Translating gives CATLFDLSYEQYF.

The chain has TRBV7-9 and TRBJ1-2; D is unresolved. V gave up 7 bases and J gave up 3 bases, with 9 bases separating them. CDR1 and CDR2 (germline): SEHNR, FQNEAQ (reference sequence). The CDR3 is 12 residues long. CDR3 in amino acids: CASTHGDYGYTF. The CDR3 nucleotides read TGTGCCAGCACTCACGGGGACTATGGCTACACCTTC.

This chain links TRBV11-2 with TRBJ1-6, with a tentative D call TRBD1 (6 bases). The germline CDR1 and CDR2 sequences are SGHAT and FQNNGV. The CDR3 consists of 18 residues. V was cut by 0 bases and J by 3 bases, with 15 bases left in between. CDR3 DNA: TGTGCCAGCAGCTTAGATTTGACCGGGGACAACTATAATTCACCCCTCCACTTT. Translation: CASSLDLTGDNYNSPLHF.

For the CDR3, the DNA is TGTGCCAGCAGTCCACAGGATGAGGGTGTCGCTCAGCCCCAGCATTTT. Translated, it gives CASSPQDEGVAQPQHF. The chain links TRBV28 to TRBJ1-5, with D possibly being TRBD1 (5 bases). CDR1 and CDR2 from the germline V gene are MDHEN and SYDVKM. This CDR3 has 16 residues. The V end was cut by 5 bases, the J end by 6 bases, with 20 bases between.

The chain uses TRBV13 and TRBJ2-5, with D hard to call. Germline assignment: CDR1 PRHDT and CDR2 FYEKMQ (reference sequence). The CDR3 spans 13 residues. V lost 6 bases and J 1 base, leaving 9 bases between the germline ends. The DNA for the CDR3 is TGTGCCAGCAGAAAAGTACCCCAAGAGACCCAGTACTTC. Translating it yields CASRKVPQETQYF.

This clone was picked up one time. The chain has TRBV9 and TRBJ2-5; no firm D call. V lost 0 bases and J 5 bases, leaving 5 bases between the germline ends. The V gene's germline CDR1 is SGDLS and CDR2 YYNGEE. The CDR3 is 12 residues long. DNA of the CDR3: TGTGCCAGCAGCGTAGTCGGCGAGACCCAGTACTTC. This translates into CASSVVGETQYF.

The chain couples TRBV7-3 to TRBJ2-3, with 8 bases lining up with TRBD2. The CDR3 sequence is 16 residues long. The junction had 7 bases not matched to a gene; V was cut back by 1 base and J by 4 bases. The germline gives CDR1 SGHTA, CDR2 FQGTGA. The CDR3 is CASSLRGGRQADTQYF. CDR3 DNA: TGTGCCAGCAGCTTAAGGGGCGGGAGGCAGGCAGATACGCAGTATTTT. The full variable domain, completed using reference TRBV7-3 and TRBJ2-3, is GAGVSQTPSNKVTEKGKYVELRCDPISGHTALYWYRQSLGQGPEFLIYFQGTGAADDSGLPNDRFFAVRPEGSVSTLKIQRTERGDSAVYLCASSLRGGRQADTQYFGPGTRLTVL.

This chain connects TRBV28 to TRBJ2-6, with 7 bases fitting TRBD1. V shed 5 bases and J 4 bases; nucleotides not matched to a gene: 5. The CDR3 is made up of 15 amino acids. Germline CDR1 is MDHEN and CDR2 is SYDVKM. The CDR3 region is CASSPTGSGANVLTF. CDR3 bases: TGTGCCAGCAGTCCGACAGGGTCAGGGGCCAACGTCCTGACTTTC.

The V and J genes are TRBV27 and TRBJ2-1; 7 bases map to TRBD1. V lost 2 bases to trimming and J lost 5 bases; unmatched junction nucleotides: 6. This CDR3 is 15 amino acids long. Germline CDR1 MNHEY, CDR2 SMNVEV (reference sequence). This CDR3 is CASSLVRTGHNEQFF. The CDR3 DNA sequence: TGTGCCAGCAGTTTAGTCCGGACAGGCCACAATGAGCAGTTCTTC.

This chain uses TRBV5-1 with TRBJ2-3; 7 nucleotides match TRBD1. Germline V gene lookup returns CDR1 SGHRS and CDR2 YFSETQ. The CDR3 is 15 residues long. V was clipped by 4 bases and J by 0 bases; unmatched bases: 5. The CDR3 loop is CASSRRDSSTDTQYF. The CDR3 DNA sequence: TGCGCCAGCAGCCGCCGGGACAGCAGCACAGATACGCAGTATTTT.

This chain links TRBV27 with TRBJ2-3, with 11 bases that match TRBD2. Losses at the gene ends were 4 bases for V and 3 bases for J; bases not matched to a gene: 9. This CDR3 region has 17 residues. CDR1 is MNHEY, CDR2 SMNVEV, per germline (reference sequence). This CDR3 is CASSYNSGRARTDTQYF. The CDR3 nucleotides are TGTGCCAGCAGTTACAATAGCGGGAGGGCGAGGACAGATACGCAGTATTTT.

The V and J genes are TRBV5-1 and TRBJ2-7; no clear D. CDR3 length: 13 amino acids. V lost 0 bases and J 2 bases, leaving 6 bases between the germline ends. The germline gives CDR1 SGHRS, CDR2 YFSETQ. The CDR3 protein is CASSLARTYEQYF. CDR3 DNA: TGCGCCAGCAGCTTGGCCCGGACCTACGAGCAGTACTTC. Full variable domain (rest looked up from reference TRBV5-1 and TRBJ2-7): KAGVTQTPRYLIKTRGQQVTLSCSPISGHRSVSWYQQTPGQGLQFLFEYFSETQRNKGNFPGRFSGRQFSNSRSEMNVSTLELGDSALYLCASSLARTYEQYFGPGTRLTVT.

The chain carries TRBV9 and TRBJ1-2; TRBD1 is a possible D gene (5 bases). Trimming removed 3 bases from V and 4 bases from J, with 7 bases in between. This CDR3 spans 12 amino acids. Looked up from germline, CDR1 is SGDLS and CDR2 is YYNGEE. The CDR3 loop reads CASSGGIYGYTF. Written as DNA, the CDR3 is TGTGCCAGCAGCGGGGGGATCTATGGCTACACCTTC.

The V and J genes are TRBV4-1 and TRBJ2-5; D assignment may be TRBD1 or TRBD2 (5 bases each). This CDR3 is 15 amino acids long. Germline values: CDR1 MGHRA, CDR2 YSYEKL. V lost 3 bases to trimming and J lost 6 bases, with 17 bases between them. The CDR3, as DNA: TGCGCCAGCAGCCACTTAGTGGGGGATGGAAAGACCCAGTACTTC. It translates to CASSHLVGDGKTQYF.

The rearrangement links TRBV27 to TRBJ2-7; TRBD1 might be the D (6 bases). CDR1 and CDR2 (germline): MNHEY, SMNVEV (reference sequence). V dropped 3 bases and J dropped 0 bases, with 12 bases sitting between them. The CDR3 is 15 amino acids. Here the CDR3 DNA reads TGTGCCAGCAGTTTGTATAGGGGGAGCTCCTACGAGCAGTACTTC. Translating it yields CASSLYRGSSYEQYF.

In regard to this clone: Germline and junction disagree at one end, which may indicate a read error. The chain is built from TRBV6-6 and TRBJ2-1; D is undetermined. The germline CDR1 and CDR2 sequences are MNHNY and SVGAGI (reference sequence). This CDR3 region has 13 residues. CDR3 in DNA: TGTGCCAGCAAAGACACCGCCTACATTGAGCAGTTCTTC. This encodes CASKDTAYIEQFF.

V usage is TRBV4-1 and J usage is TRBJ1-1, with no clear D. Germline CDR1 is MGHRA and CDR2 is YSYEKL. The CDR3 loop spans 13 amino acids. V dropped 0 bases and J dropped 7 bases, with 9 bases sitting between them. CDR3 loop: CASSQERQFEAFF. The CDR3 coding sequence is TGCGCCAGCAGCCAAGAGAGGCAATTTGAAGCTTTCTTT.

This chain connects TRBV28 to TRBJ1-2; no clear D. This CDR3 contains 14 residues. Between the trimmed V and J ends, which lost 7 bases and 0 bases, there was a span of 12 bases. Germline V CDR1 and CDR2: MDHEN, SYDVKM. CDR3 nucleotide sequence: TGTGCCAGCAATATTCCGGGTCCTAACTATGGCTACACCTTC. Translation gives CASNIPGPNYGYTF.

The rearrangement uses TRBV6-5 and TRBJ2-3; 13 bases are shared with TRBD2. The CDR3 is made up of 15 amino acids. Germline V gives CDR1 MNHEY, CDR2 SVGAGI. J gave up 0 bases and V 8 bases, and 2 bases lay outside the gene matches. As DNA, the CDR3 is TGTGCCAGCCGACTAGCGGGGGGAAGCACAGATACGCAGTATTTT. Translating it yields CASRLAGGSTDTQYF.

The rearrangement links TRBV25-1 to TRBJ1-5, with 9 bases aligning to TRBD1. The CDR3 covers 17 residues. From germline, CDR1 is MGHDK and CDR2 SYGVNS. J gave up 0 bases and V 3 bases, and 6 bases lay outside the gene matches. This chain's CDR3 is CASSEDRGRGSNQPQHF. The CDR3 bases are TGTGCCAGCAGTGAGGACAGGGGTCGAGGTAGCAATCAGCCCCAGCATTTT.

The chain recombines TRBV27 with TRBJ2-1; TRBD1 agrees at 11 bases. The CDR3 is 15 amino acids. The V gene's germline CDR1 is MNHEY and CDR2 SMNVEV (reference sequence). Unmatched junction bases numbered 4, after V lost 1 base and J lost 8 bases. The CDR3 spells CASSLWRDRGDEQFF. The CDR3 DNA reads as TGTGCCAGCAGTTTATGGCGGGACAGGGGGGATGAGCAGTTCTTC.

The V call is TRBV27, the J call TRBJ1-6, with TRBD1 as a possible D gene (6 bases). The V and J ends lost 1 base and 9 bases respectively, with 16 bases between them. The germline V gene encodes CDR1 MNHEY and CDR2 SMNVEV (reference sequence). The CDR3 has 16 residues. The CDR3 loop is CASSLFPTGGGSPLHF. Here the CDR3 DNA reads TGTGCCAGCAGTTTATTCCCGACAGGAGGAGGTTCACCCCTCCACTTT.

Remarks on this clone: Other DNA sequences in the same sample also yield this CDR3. This CDR3 reads CASSILGSNQPQHF. The CDR3 region has the DNA TGTGCCAGTAGTATTTTAGGTTCGAATCAGCCCCAGCATTTT. J is TRBJ1-5 and V is TRBV19; no firm D call. CDR3 size: 14 residues. V lost 3 bases and J 4 bases, leaving 10 bases between the germline ends. The V gene's germline CDR1 is LNHDA and CDR2 SQIVND (reference sequence).

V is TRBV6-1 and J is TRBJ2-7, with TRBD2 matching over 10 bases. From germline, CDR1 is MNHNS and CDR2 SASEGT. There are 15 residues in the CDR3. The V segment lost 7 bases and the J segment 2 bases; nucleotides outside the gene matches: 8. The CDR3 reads CASTEAGGHAYEQYF. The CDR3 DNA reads TGTGCCAGCACCGAAGCGGGGGGGCACGCCTACGAGCAGTACTTC.